This is a list of T cell receptor beta chains from one sample in a study of cytomegalovirus exposure and HLA in healthy donors. The repertoire was sequenced with immunoSEQ multiplex PCR; TCRdb's copy has only in-frame clones and lacks some. Of 90,000 to 100,000 clones listed, 77% were seen once; the top ten hold 7.5% to 9%. Sample: PBMCs. The receptor set was obtained from a female donor in good health and CMV-seronegative. Each CDR3 is given with its conserved first and last residue. Each record gives: clone size, D gene, J gene, V gene, CDR3 DNA, CDR3 protein. The D gene is left open where the match is weak. Where a row states a size, it is once, few, many or the class of an expanded clone; other rows omit it.

NA | TRBD2 | TRBJ2-1 | TRBV15 | TGTGCCACCAGCAGGGAACGGGGACTAGCGGGGGGGCCGACCTACAATGAGCAGTTCTTC | CATSRERGLAGGPTYNEQFF
NA | NA | TRBJ2-2 | TRBV28 | TGTGCCAGCAGTTGGCGGGGGACATTAAGCGCCGGGGAGCTGTTTTTT | CASSWRGTLSAGELFF
NA | NA | TRBJ1-1 | TRBV4-2 | TGTGCCAGCAGCCAAGATGGTGTGGGACAGAACACTGAAGCTTTCTTT | CASSQDGVGQNTEAFF
NA | NA | TRBJ2-1 | TRBV15 | TGTGCCACCAGCGAGGGGGGGGCGAGGATCCATGAGCAGTTCTTC | CATSEGGARIHEQFF
NA | NA | TRBJ1-1 | TRBV19 | TGTGCCAGTAGTCCCCGGGGGACTCGGGGGACTGAAGCTTTCTTT | CASSPRGTRGTEAFF
NA | NA | TRBJ2-1 | TRBV18 | TGTGCCAGCTCTTTAAGTAGGAGCGGACGGAGCTCCTACAATGAGCAGTTCTTC | CASSLSRSGRSSYNEQFF
NA | TRBD2 | TRBJ2-1 | TRBV29-1 | TGCAGCGTTGGGGAGGGAGTTACCTACAATGAGCAGTTCTTC | CSVGEGVTYNEQFF
NA | NA | TRBJ2-7 | TRBV27 | TGTGCCAGCGACTCCGACCTCGAGCAGTACTTC | CASDSDLEQYF
few | NA | TRBJ2-1 | TRBV25-1 | TGTGCCAGCAGTGAAGGCGGCGGGACCTCCTACAATGAGCAGTTCTTC | CASSEGGGTSYNEQFF
NA | TRBD1 | TRBJ1-2 | TRBV7-9 | TGTGCCAGCAGCTTAAGGGGGCGTGGCTACACCTTC | CASSLRGRGYTF
NA | TRBD2 | TRBJ2-5 | TRBV4-1 | TGCGCCAGCAGCCGAGGACTAGCGGGTGAAGAGACCCAGTACTTC | CASSRGLAGEETQYF
NA | NA | TRBJ2-1 | TRBV2 | TGTGCCAGCAGCTCCCGGGTCGTGATTGGCGATGAGCAGTTCTTC | CASSSRVVIGDEQFF
few | NA | TRBJ1-1 | TRBV21-1 | TGTGCCAGCAGCAACTCAGAACAGGCAAATGAAGCTTTCTTT | CASSNSEQANEAFF
once | NA | TRBJ1-1 | TRBV11-2 | TGTGCCAGCAGCTTACCGCTTTTGAGCACTGAAGCTTTCTTT | CASSLPLLSTEAFF
NA | TRBD1 | TRBJ2-5 | TRBV5-8 | TGTGCCAGCATCCCCCTGGGACAGGCCACCCAAGAGACCCAGTACTTC | CASIPLGQATQETQYF
NA | NA | TRBJ1-3 | TRBV11-3 | TGTGCCAGCAGCTCGGGACTGCCATCTGGAAACACCATATATTTT | CASSSGLPSGNTIYF
NA | NA | TRBJ2-1 | TRBV7-3 | TGTGCCAGCAGCTTAAGCGGAATAAACAATGAGCAGTTCTTC | CASSLSGINNEQFF
NA | TRBD1 | TRBJ2-1 | TRBV19 | TGTGCCAGTAGTTCCGGGACAGGGTCCTACAATGAGCAGTTCTTC | CASSSGTGSYNEQFF
NA | TRBD1 | TRBJ2-1 | TRBV5-1 | TGCGCCAGCAGCTTTTACAGGGGGCAGTCCTACAATGAGCAGTTCTTC | CASSFYRGQSYNEQFF
few | NA | TRBJ1-6 | TRBV9 | TGTGCCAGCAGCGTAGCTATGGAACGGGGGTCACCCCTCCACTTT | CASSVAMERGSPLHF
NA | TRBD2 | TRBJ2-7 | TRBV2 | TGTGCCAGCAGTCTGACTAGCGGAAGCTCCTACGAGCAGTACTTC | CASSLTSGSSYEQYF
NA | TRBD1 | TRBJ2-1 | TRBV29-1 | TGCAGCGGAGGACAGGGGGCGAGCAATGAGCAGTTCTTC | CSGGQGASNEQFF
NA | NA | TRBJ2-1 | TRBV4-3 | TGCGCCAGCAGCCAACGAGGGATCACCTACAATGAGCAGTTCTTC | CASSQRGITYNEQFF
once | TRBD1 | TRBJ1-2 | TRBV18 | TGTGCCAGCTCACCACCGGGATGGACAGGTCCGACGTATGGCTACACCTTC | CASSPPGWTGPTYGYTF
NA | TRBD1 | TRBJ1-6 | TRBV6-4 | TGTGCCAGCAGACAGGGGCAAATCTTTAATTCACCCCTCCACTTT | CASRQGQIFNSPLHF
few | NA | TRBJ1-2 | TRBV25-1 | TGTGCCAGCAGTGAGTCGGGGGGTGAAGTCTATGGCTACACCTTC | CASSESGGEVYGYTF
few | NA | TRBJ1-2 | TRBV27 | TGTGCCAGCCATCAGACAGGCATAATAGGGGGCTACACCTTC | CASHQTGIIGGYTF
NA | TRBD2 | TRBJ2-3 | TRBV30 | TGTGCCTGGAGTGGGGGACTAGGCACAGATACGCAGTATTTT | CAWSGGLGTDTQYF
NA | NA | TRBJ1-1 | TRBV7-8 | TGTGCCAGCAGCTTCCGGTCGCGGGGTGGGGGTGCTTTCTTT | CASSFRSRGGGAFF
NA | NA | TRBJ2-5 | TRBV18 | TGTGCCAGCTCACCGGACAGCCTACAAGAGACCCAGTACTTC | CASSPDSLQETQYF
NA | TRBD2 | TRBJ2-3 | TRBV7-9 | TGTGCCAGCAGCTATGGACTAGCGGGAACAGATACGCAGTATTTT | CASSYGLAGTDTQYF
NA | NA | TRBJ1-1 | TRBV7-3 | TGTGCCAGCAGCCGCCTGTCGGGAGGCACTGAAGCTTTCTTT | CASSRLSGGTEAFF
NA | NA | TRBJ1-5 | TRBV27 | TGTGCCAGCAGTTTAATCGGAGGGGCGCCGGGTCAGCCCCAGCATTTT | CASSLIGGAPGQPQHF
NA | NA | TRBJ1-1 | TRBV30 | TGTGCCTGGAGTCTTCGTTCAGACTACACTGAAGCTTTCTTT | CAWSLRSDYTEAFF
NA | TRBD2 | TRBJ2-5 | TRBV7-2 | TGTGCCAGCAGCTTAGAGGGGGCGGGGGGGGACCAAGAGACCCAGTACTTC | CASSLEGAGGDQETQYF
NA | NA | TRBJ1-1 | TRBV6-1 | TGTGCCAGCAGTACCTGGGAAAGGGGGAACACTGAAGCTTTCTTT | CASSTWERGNTEAFF
NA | NA | TRBJ2-1 | TRBV5-4 | TGTGCCAGCAGCGCCGGTACCCCCTACTACAATGAGCAGTTCTTC | CASSAGTPYYNEQFF
few | TRBD1 | TRBJ2-7 | TRBV10-1 | TGCGCCAGCACCCCCGGGACAGGGGGCTACGAGCAGTACTTC | CASTPGTGGYEQYF
NA | NA | TRBJ2-7 | TRBV28 | TGTGCCAGCAGTCCCAGAAACCCCTACGAGCAGTACTTC | CASSPRNPYEQYF
NA | TRBD1 | TRBJ1-2 | TRBV5-1 | TGCGCCAGCAGCGTGACAGGGGACTATGGCTACACCTTC | CASSVTGDYGYTF
NA | TRBD1 | TRBJ2-7 | TRBV14 | TGTGCCAGCAGCCAATTACAGGGGCCCTACGAGCAGTACTTC | CASSQLQGPYEQYF
once | NA | TRBJ1-1 | TRBV19 | TGTGCCAGTAGTAGAGGAGCCAGGTCGGGGTTTGTCACTGAAGCTTTCTTT | CASSRGARSGFVTEAFF
few | TRBD1 | TRBJ2-3 | TRBV13 | TGTGCCAGCAGCGGGGACAGGGTCGGAACAGATACGCAGTATTTT | CASSGDRVGTDTQYF
NA | NA | TRBJ1-4 | TRBV6-5 | TGTGCCAGCAGTTATTCCTTCGGTGGGCTTGGTGAAAAACTGTTTTTT | CASSYSFGGLGEKLFF